A selection of T cell receptor beta chains follows, all from one sample in a study of blood T cells in healthy people across ages. TCRdb itself ran the 5' RACE reads through MiXCR, one entry per CDR3 protein. The table lists 1.4 million or so distinct CDR3 sequences, about 42% of them singletons. Sequencing input: blood. The origin of the receptors is a young woman in good health. The CDR3 runs from the conserved cysteine through the conserved F or W. The D gene is left open where the match is weak.

J	D	V	CDR3
TRBJ2-2	NA	TRBV2	CASGLTRLVNTGELFF
TRBJ1-4	TRBD1	TRBV20-1	CSARQGRNEKLFF
TRBJ2-3	NA	TRBV29-1	CSAATRVSDTQYF
TRBJ2-5	TRBD1	TRBV6-2/TRBV6-3	CASRKQGEETQYF
TRBJ2-2	NA	TRBV9	CASSESHYTGELFF
TRBJ2-7	NA	TRBV12-5	CASGCWQHSSYEQYF
TRBJ2-7	NA	TRBV2	CASSGTEDSYEQYF
TRBJ2-1	NA	TRBV6-5	CASRSGTRSSYNEQFF
TRBJ2-1	TRBD2	TRBV29-1	CSVSGAGDSYNEQFF
TRBJ2-3	NA	TRBV4-3	CASSQVRAGSLTDTQYF
TRBJ2-7	NA	TRBV7-9	CASSSLGGRSSYEQYF
TRBJ2-7	NA	TRBV20-1	CSARPESSYEQYF
TRBJ2-1	TRBD2	TRBV20-1	CSASGLAGVQEQFF
NA	TRBD2	TRBV24-1	CATSDGLAGDSYNEQYF
TRBJ2-1	NA	TRBV29-1	CSVRPEPNEQFF
TRBJ1-1	NA	TRBV4-3	CASSQHRVLGNTEAFF
TRBJ2-7	TRBD1	TRBV24-1	CATSVPGQNYEQYF
TRBJ2-1	NA	TRBV20-1	CSADTSYNEQFF
TRBJ1-2	TRBD1	TRBV18	CASSPQGDGYTF
TRBJ2-5	NA	TRBV20-1	CSASWADTFQETQYF
TRBJ1-2	NA	TRBV30	CAWNPQGNYGYTF
TRBJ2-6	NA	TRBV6-6	CATQLGGANVLTF
TRBJ2-1	NA	TRBV12-3/TRBV12-4	CASSLGSGLFATYEQFF
TRBJ2-4	NA	TRBV5-4	CASSLVPGGGIQYF
TRBJ1-5	NA	TRBV4-1	CASSQGGLNNQPQHF
TRBJ2-5	NA	TRBV20-1	CSARVPGGGEYNEQYF
TRBJ2-7	NA	TRBV20-1	CSAGWARSYEQYF
TRBJ1-4	NA	TRBV4-1	CATKSNEKLFF
TRBJ2-7	TRBD1	TRBV29-1	CSVRDRVTYEQYF
TRBJ2-3	NA	TRBV9	CAGSPRIVADTQYF
TRBJ2-3	TRBD1	TRBV3-1	CASSLKLTGDLGRDTQYF
TRBJ1-6	NA	TRBV20-1	CSAPSDTNNSPLHF
TRBJ2-7	NA	TRBV7-2	CASSLGVANSYEQYF
TRBJ2-1	TRBD2	TRBV4-2	CASSQAGWREYNEQFF
TRBJ2-7	NA	TRBV20-1	CSARDLDPSYEQYF
TRBJ2-3	NA	TRBV11-2	CASSATRTDTQYF
TRBJ1-6	NA	TRBV19	CASSMGRNNSPLHF
TRBJ2-5	TRBD2	TRBV4-2	CASSQTGTRGVETQYF
TRBJ2-3	NA	TRBV6-2/TRBV6-3	CASSYPGVGPDTQYF
TRBJ1-1	NA	TRBV20-1	CSAGFNKGGEAFF
TRBJ2-3	TRBD2	TRBV7-9	CASSLLAGGFTTDTQYF
TRBJ1-2	NA	TRBV20-1	CSAPLGNYGYTF
NA	NA	TRBV2	CASSGTTNEQYF
TRBJ2-7	NA	TRBV28	CASKLGSSYEQYF
NA	TRBD2	TRBV12-3/TRBV12-4	CASSFAFGTSGGTGYNEQYF
TRBJ1-5	TRBD1	TRBV18	CASSPRGTGVADQPQHF
TRBJ1-5	NA	TRBV6-5	CASSPFLGGNQPQHF
TRBJ2-7	TRBD2	TRBV29-1	CSVHGGGYEQYF
TRBJ1-5	NA	TRBV6-5	CASSYTPGGQPQHF
TRBJ2-2	TRBD2	TRBV12-3/TRBV12-4	CASSPTGLANTGELFF
NA	TRBD2	TRBV28	CASSVPRLAGSSYEQYF
TRBJ1-1	TRBD1	TRBV5-1	CASTSGTGTEAFF
TRBJ2-2	TRBD1	TRBV12-3/TRBV12-4	CASSPRDSYPGELFF
TRBJ2-2	NA	TRBV12-3/TRBV12-4	CASSLGRTGELFF
TRBJ2-7	TRBD1	TRBV30	CAWSPSSGQRSSYEQYF
TRBJ2-4	TRBD1	TRBV20-1	CSARGQGGRAKNIQYF
TRBJ2-1	TRBD2	TRBV7-6	CASSTSGPYNEQFF
TRBJ2-7	NA	TRBV7-9	CASRSPQGYEQYF
TRBJ2-1	NA	TRBV20-1	CSARDQRSSYNEQFF
TRBJ2-3	TRBD2	TRBV4-1	CASSQGAAGGDTQYF